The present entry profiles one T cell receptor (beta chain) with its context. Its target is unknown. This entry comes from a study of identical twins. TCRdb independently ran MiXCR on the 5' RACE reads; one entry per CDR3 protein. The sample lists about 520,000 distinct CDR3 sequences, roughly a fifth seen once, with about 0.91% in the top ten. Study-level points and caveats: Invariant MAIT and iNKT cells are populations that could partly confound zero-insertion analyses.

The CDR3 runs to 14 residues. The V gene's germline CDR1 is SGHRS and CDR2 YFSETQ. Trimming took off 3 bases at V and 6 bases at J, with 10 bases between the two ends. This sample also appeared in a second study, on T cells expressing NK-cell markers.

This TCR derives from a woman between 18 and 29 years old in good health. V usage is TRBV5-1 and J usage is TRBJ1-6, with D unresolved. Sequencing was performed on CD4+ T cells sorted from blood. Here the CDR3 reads CASSSMGSNSPLHF. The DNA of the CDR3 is TGCGCCAGCAGCTCAATGGGGTCTAATTCACCCCTCCACTTT.